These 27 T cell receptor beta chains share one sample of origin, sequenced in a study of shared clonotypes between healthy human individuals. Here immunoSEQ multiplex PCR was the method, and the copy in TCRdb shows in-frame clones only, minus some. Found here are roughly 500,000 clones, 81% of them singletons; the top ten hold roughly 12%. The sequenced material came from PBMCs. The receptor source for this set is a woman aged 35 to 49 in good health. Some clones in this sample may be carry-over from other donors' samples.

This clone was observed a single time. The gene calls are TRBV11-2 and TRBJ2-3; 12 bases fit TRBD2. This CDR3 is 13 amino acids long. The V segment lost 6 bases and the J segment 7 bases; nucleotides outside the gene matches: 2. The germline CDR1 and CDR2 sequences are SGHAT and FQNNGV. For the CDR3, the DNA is TGTGCCAGCAGGACTAGCGGGAGTAATACGCAGTATTTT. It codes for CASRTSGSNTQYF.

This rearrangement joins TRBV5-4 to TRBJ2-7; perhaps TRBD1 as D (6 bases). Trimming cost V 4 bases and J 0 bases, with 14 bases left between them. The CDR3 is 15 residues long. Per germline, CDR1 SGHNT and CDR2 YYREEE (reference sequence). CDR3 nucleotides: TGTGCCAGCAGCGGAATGACAGGCAGCTCCTACGAGCAGTACTTC. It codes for CASSGMTGSSYEQYF.

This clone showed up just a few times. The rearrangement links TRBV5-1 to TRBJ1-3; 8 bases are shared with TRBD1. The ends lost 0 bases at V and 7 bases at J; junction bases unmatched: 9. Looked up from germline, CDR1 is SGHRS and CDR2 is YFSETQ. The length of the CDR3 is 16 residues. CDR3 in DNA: TGCGCCAGCAGCTTGGCAATCGGCAGGGGGCAGAACACCATATATTTT. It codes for CASSLAIGRGQNTIYF. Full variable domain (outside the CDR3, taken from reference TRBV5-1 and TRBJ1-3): KAGVTQTPRYLIKTRGQQVTLSCSPISGHRSVSWYQQTPGQGLQFLFEYFSETQRNKGNFPGRFSGRQFSNSRSEMNVSTLELGDSALYLCASSLAIGRGQNTIYFGEGSWLTVV.

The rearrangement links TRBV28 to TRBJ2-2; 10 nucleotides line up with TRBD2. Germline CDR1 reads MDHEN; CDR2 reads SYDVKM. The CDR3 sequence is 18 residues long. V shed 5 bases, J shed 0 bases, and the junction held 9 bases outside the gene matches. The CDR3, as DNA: TGTGCCAGCAGTCCCCCGCCGGGACTAGCGACGAACACCGGGGAGCTGTTTTTT. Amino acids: CASSPPPGLATNTGELFF. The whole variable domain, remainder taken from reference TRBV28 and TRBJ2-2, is DVKVTQSSRYLVKRTGEKVFLECVQDMDHENMFWYRQDPGLGLRLIYFSYDVKMKEKGDIPEGYSVSREKKERFSLILESASTNQTSMYLCASSPPPGLATNTGELFFGEGSRLTVL.

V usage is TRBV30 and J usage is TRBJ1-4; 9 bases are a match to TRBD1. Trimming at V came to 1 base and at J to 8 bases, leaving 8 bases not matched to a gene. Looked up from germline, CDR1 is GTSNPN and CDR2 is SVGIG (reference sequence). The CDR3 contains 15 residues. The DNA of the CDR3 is TGTGCCTGGAGTGACCCCGGGACAGGGAGCGAAAAACTGTTTTTT. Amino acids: CAWSDPGTGSEKLFF.

The CDR3 region has the DNA TGTGCCAGCAGCTTAGCCCCGACTAGCGTCTACGAGCAGTACTTC. It encodes CASSLAPTSVYEQYF. V usage is TRBV11-3 and J usage is TRBJ2-7; 8 bases are shared with TRBD2. J was trimmed by 3 bases and V by 1 base; bases with no gene match: 5. Germline CDR1 is SGHNT and CDR2 is YENEEA. The length of the CDR3 is 15 residues.

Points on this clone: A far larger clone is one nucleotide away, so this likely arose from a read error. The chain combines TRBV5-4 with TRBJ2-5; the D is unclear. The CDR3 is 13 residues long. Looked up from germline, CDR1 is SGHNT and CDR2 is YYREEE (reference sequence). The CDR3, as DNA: TGTGCCAGCGGCTTGGTACCCCGGGAGACCCAGTACTTC. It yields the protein CASGLVPRETQYF.

The CDR3 nucleotides read TGTGCCAGCAGTCTCGGGCTTCCTAGGGTTAACTATGGCTACACCTTC. This sequence encodes CASSLGLPRVNYGYTF. The chain uses TRBV28 and TRBJ1-2; D gene unclear. Germline assignment: CDR1 MDHEN and CDR2 SYDVKM. This CDR3 has 16 amino acids. V lost 5 bases, J lost 1 base, and 17 bases lay in between.

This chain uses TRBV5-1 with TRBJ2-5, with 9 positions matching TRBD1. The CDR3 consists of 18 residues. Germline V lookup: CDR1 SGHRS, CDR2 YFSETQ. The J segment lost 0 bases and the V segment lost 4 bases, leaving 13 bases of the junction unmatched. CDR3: CASSKGLQGAPYQETQYF. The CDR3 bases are TGCGCCAGCAGCAAAGGCCTACAGGGGGCTCCGTACCAAGAGACCCAGTACTTC.

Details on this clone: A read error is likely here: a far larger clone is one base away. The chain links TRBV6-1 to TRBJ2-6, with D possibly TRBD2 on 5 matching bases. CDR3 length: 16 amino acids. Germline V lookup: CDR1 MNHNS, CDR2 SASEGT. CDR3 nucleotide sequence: TGTGCCTGCAGTGAATTGGACTTCTCTGGGGCCAACGTCCTGACTTTC. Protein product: CACSELDFSGANVLTF.

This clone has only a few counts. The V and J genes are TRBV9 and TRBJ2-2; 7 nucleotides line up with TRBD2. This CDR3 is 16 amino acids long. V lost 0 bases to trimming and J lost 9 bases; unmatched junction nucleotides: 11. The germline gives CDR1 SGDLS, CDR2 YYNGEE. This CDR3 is CASSVGLAASTRELFF. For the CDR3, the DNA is TGTGCCAGCAGCGTAGGTCTAGCGGCCTCGACAAGGGAGCTGTTTTTT.

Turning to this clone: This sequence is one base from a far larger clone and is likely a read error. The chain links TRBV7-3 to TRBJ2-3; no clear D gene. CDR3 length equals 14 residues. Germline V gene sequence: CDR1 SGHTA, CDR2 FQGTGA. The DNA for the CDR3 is TGTGCCAGCAGCTCCCAGGCTGGAACAGATGCGCAGTATTTT. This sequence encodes CASSSQAGTDAQYF.

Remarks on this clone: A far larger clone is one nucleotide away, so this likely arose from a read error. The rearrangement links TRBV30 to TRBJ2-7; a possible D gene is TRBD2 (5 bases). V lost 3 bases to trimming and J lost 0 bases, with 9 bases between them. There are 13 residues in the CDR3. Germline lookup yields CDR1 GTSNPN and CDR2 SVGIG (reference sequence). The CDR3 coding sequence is TGTGCCTGGAGGGACGGGGTCTCCTACGAGCAGTACTTC. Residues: CAWRDGVSYEQYF.

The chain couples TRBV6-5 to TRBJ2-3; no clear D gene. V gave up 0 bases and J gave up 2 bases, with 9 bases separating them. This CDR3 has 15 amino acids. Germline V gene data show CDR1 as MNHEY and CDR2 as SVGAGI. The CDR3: CASSYSGIPTDTQYF. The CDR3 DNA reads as TGTGCCAGCAGTTACTCGGGGATCCCCACAGATACGCAGTATTTT.

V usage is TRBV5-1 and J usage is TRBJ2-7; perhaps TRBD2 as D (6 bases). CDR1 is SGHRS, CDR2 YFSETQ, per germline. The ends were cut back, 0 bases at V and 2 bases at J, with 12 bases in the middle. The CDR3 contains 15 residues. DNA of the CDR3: TGCGCCAGCAGCTTGGATGCTAGCGTTACCTACGAGCAGTACTTC. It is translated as CASSLDASVTYEQYF.

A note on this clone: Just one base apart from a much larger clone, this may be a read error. CDR3 region: CASSSGQSIDTQYF. DNA for the CDR3: TGCGCCAGCAGCTCGGGACAGTCGATCGATACGCAGTATTTT. V gene TRBV5-1 combines with J gene TRBJ2-3; 7 bases align to TRBD1. Germline lookup yields CDR1 SGHRS and CDR2 YFSETQ. The CDR3 has 14 residues. V shed 3 bases and J 6 bases; nucleotides not matched to a gene: 7.

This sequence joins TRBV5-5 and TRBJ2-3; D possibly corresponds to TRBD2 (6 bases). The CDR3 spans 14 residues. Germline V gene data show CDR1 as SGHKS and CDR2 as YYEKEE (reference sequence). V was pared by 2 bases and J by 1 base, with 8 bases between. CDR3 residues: CASSFASGTDTQYF. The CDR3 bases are TGTGCCAGCAGCTTTGCTAGCGGCACAGATACGCAGTATTTT.

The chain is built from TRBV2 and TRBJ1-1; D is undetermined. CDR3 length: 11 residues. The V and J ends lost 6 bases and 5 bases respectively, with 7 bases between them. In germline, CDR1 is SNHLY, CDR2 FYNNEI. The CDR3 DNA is TGTGCCAGCAGAGCGACGACTGAAGCTTTCTTT. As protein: CASRATTEAFF.

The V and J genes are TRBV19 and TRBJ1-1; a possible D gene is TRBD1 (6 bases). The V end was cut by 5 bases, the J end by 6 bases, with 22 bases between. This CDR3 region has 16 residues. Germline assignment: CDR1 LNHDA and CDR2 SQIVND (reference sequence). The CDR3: CASSPRFGGGHSEAFF. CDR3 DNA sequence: TGTGCCAGTAGTCCTCGGTTCGGTGGGGGCCATTCTGAAGCTTTCTTT. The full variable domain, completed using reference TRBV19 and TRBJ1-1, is DGGITQSPKYLFRKEGQNVTLSCEQNLNHDAMYWYRQDPGQGLRLIYYSQIVNDFQKGDIAEGYSVSREKKESFPLTVTSAQKNPTAFYLCASSPRFGGGHSEAFFGQGTRLTVV.

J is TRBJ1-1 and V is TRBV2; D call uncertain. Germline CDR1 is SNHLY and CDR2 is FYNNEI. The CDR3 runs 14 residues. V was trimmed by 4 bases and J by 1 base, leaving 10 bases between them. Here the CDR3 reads CASSVRASNTEAFF. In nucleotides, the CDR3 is TGTGCCAGCAGTGTTAGGGCATCGAACACTGAAGCTTTCTTT.

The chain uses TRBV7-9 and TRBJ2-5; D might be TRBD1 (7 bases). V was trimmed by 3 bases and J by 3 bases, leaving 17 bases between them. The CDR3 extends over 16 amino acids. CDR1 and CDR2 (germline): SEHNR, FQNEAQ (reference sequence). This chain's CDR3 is CASSFAGGFGEETQYF. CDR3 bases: TGTGCCAGCAGCTTTGCAGGGGGGTTCGGAGAAGAGACCCAGTACTTC.

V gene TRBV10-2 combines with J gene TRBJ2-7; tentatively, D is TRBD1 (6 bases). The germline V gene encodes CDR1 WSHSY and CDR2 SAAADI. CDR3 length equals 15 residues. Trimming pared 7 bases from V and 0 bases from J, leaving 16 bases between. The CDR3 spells CASTEGERSSYEQYF. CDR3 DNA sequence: TGCGCCAGCACCGAGGGGGAGCGGAGCTCCTACGAGCAGTACTTC.

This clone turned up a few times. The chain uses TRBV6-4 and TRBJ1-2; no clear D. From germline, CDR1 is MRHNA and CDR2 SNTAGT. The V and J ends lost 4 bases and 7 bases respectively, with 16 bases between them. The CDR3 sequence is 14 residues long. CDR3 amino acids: CASSVSQEGFGYTF. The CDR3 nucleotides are TGTGCCAGCAGTGTCTCGCAGGAGGGTTTTGGCTACACCTTC.

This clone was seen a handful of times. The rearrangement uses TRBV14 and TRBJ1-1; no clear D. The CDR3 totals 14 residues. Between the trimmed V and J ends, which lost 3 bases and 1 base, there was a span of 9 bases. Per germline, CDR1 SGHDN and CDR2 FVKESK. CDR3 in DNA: TGTGCCAGCAGCCACAGTTCAGCGAACACTGAAGCTTTCTTT. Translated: CASSHSSANTEAFF.

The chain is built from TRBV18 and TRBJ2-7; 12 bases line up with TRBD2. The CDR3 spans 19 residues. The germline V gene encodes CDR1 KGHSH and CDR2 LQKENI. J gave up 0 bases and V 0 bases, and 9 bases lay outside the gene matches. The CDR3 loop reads CASSPPFRGLAGLSYEQYF. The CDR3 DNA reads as TGTGCCAGCTCACCACCGTTTCGAGGACTAGCGGGACTCTCCTACGAGCAGTACTTC.

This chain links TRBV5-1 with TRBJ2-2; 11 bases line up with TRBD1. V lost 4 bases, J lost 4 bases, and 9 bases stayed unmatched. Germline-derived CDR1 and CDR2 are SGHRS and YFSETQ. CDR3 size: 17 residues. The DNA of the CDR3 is TGCGCCAGCAGCCCGTCGGGCGGGACAGGGGGCACCGGGGAGCTGTTTTTT. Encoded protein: CASSPSGGTGGTGELFF.

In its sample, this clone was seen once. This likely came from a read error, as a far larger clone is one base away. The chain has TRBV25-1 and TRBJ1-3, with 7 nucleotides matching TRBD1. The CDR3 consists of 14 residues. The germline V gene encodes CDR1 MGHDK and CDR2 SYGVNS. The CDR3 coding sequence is TGTACCAGCAGTGTAGGGGGCGATGGAAACACCATATATTTT. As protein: CTSSVGGDGNTIYF.